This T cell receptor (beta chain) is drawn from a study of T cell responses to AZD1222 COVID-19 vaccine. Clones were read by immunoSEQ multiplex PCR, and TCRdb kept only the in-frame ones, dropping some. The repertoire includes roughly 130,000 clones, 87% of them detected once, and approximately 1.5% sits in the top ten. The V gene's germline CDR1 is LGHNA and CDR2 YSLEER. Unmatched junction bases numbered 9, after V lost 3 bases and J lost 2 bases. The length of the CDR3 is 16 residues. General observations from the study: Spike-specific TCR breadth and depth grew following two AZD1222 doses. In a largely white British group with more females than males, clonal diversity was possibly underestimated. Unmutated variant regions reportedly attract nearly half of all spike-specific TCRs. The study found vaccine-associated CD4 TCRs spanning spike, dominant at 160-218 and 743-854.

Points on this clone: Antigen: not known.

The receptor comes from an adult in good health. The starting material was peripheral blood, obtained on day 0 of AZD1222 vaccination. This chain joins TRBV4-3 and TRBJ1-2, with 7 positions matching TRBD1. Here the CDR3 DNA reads TGCGCCAGCAGCCACGGGTTAGAACAGGGGAACTATGGCTACACCTTC. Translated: CASSHGLEQGNYGYTF.